This TCR beta chain was sequenced during a study of tumor-infiltrating lymphocytes in localized non-small cell lung cancer. Study-level background: Some samples were collected after neoadjuvant chemotherapy; smokers, never-smokers and several histologies were included. Resected tumor was paired with non-adjacent uninvolved lung from the same patient.

Worth noting for this clone: The antigen is unknown.

Libraries were prepared by immunoSEQ multiplex PCR; TCRdb keeps only in-frame clonotypes and omits some of them. The sample includes about 6,000 clones, about 80% of them seen just once. The germline CDR1 and CDR2 sequences are SGHTA and FQGNSA. V gave up 5 bases and J gave up 2 bases; unmatched junction bases: 5. The CDR3 contains 16 residues. Whole-study results and caveats: Technical variation could not be separated from intratumor heterogeneity here. Recurrence-free survival showed no association with tumor T-cell fraction.

The chain has TRBV7-2 and TRBJ2-1; 11 bases line up with TRBD2. The source is a human donor with non-small cell lung cancer. The specimen was lung tumor tissue. CDR3 region: CASSLVLAGAYNEQFF. The CDR3 DNA follows: TGTGCCAGCAGCCTGGTACTAGCGGGGGCCTACAATGAGCAGTTCTTC.